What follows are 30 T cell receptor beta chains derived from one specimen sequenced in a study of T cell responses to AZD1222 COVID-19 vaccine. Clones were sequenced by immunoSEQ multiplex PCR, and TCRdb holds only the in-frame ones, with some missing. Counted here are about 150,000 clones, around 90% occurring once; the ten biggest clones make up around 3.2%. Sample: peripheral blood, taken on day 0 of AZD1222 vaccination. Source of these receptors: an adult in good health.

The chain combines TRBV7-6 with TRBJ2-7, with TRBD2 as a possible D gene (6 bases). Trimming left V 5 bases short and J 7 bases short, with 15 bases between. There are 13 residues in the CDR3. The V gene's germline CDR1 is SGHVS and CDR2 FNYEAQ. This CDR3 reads CASSPGTFGEQYF. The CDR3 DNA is TGTGCCAGCAGCCCGGGGACTTTTGGGGAGCAGTACTTC.

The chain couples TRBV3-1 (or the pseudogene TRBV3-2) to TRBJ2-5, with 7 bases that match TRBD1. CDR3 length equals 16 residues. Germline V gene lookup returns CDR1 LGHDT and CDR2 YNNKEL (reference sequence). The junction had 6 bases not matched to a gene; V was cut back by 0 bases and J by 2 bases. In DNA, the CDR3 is TGTGCCAGCAGCCAAGAAGGGACAGTGATTCAAGAGACCCAGTACTTC. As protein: CASSQEGTVIQETQYF.

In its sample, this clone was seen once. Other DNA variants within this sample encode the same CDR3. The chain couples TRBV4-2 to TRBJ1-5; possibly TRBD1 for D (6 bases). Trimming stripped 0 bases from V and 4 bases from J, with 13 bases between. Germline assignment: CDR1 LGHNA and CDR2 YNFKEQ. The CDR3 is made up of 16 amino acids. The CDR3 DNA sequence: TGTGCCAGCAGCCAAGATCCACAGGGTGGTAATCAGCCCCAGCATTTT. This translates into CASSQDPQGGNQPQHF.

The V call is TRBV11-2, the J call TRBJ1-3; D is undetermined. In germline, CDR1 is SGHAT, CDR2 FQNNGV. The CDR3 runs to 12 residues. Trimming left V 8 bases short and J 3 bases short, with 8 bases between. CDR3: CASCRFGNTIYF. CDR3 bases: TGTGCCAGCTGTAGGTTTGGAAACACCATATATTTT.

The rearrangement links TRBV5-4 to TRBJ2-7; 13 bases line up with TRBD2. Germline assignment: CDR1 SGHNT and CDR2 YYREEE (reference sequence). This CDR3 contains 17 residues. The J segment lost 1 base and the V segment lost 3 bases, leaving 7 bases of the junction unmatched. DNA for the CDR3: TGTGCCAGCAGCTCTCCGGGACTAGCGGGGCAATCCTACGAGCAGTACTTC. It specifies CASSSPGLAGQSYEQYF.

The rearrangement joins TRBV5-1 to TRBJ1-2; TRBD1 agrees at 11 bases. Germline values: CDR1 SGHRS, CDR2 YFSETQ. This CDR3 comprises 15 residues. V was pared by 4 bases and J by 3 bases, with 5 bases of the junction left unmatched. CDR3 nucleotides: TGCGCCAGCAGCCCCGGACAGGGGGCATACTATGGCTACACCTTC. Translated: CASSPGQGAYYGYTF.

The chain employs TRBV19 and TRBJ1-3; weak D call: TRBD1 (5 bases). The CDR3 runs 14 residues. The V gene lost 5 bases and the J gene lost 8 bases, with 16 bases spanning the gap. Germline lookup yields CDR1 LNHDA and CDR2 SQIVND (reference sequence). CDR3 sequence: CASSVMGRPDTIYF. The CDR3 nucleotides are TGTGCCAGTAGTGTCATGGGACGCCCGGACACCATATATTTT.

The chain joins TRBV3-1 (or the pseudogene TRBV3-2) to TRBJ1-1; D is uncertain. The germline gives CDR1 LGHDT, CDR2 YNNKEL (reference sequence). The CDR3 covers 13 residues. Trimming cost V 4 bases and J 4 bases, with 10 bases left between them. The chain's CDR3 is CASSRSEGTEAFF. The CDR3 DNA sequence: TGTGCCAGCAGCCGTTCCGAGGGCACTGAAGCTTTCTTT.

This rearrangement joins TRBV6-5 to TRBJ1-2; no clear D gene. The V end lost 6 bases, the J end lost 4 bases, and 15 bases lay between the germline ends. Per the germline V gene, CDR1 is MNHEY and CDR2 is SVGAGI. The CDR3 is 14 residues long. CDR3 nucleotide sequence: TGTGCCAGCAGCTTAGCGGGCACCGCCTATGGCTACACCTTC. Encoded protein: CASSLAGTAYGYTF.

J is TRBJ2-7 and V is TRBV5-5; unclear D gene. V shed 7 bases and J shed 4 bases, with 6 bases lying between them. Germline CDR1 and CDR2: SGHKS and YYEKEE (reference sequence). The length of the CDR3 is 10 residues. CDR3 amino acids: CASGEYEQYF. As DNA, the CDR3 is TGTGCCAGCGGAGAATACGAGCAGTACTTC.

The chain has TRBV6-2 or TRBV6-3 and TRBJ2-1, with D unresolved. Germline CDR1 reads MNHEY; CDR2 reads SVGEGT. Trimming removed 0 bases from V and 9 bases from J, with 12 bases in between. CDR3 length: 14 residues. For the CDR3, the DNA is TGTGCCAGCAGTTACTCCCAATCCCGTTCTGAGCAGTTCTTC. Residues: CASSYSQSRSEQFF.

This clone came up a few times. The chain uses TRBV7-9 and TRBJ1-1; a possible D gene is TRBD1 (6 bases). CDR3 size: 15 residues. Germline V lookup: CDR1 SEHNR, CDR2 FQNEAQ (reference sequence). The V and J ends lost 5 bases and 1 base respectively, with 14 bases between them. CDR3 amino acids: CASSLLLGANTEAFF. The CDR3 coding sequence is TGTGCCAGCAGCCTACTCTTGGGGGCGAACACTGAAGCTTTCTTT.

CDR3 loop: CATSRDTGETQYF. CDR3 DNA sequence: TGTGCCACCAGCAGAGACACAGGGGAGACCCAGTACTTC. The V gene is TRBV15, the J gene TRBJ2-5; a possible D gene is TRBD1 (6 bases). Germline CDR1 reads LNHNV; CDR2 reads YYDKDF (reference sequence). V was pared by 0 bases and J by 5 bases, with 7 bases between. CDR3 length: 13 amino acids.

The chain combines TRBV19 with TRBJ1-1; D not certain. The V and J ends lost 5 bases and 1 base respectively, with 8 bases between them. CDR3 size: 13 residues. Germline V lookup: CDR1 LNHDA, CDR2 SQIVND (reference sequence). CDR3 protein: CASSPIGNTEAFF. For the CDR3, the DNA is TGTGCCAGTAGTCCGATCGGGAACACTGAAGCTTTCTTT.

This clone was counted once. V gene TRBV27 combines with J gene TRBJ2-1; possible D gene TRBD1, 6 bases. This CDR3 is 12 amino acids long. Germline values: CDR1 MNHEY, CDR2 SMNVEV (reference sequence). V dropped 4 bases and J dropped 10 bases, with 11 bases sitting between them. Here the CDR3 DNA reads TGTGCCAGCAGTTCAGGGGTGTACGAGCAGTTCTTC. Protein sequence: CASSSGVYEQFF.

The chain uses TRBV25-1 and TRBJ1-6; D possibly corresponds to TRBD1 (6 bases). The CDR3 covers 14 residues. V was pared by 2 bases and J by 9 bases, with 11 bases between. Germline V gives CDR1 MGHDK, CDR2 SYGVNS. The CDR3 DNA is TGTGCCAGCAGTGAACAGGGGCGAGGTTCACCCCTCCACTTT. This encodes CASSEQGRGSPLHF. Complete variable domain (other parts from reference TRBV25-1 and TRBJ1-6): EADIYQTPRYLVIGTGKKITLECSQTMGHDKMYWYQQDPGMELHLIHYSYGVNSTEKGDLSSESTVSRIRTEHFPLTLESARPSHTSQYLCASSEQGRGSPLHFGNGTRLTVT.

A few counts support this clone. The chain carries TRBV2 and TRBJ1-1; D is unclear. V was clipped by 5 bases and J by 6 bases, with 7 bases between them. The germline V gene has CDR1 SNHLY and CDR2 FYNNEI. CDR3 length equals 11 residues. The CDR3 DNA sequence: TGTGCCAGCAGTTATAGCTCTGAAGCTTTCTTT. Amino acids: CASSYSSEAFF.

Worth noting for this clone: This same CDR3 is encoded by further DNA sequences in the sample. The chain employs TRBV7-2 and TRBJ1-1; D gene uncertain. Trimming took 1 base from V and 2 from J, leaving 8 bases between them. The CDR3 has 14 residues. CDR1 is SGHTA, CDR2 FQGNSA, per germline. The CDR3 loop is CASSLGGVNTEAFF. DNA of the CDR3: TGTGCCAGCAGCTTAGGGGGTGTCAACACTGAAGCTTTCTTT.

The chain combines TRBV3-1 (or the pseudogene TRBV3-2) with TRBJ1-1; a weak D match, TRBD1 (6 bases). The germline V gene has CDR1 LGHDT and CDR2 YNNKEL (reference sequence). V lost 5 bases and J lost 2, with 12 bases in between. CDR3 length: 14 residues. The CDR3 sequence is CASSKGTFNTEAFF. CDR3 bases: TGTGCCAGCAGCAAAGGGACATTTAACACTGAAGCTTTCTTT.

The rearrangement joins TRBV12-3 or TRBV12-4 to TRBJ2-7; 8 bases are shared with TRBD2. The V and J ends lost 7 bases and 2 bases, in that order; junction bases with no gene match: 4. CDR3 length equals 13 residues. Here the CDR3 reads CASTKAGAYEQYF. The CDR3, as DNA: TGTGCCAGCACCAAAGCGGGGGCCTACGAGCAGTACTTC.

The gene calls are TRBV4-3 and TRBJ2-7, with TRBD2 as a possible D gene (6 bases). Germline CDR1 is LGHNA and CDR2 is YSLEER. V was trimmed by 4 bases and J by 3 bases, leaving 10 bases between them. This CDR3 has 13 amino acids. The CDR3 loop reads CASSPPGGYEQYF. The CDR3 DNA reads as TGCGCCAGCAGCCCTCCCGGGGGCTACGAGCAGTACTTC.

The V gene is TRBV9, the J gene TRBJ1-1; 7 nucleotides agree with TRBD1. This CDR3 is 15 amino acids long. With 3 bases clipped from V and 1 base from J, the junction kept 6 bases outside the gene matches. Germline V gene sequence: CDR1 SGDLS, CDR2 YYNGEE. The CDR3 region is CASSASGGANTEAFF. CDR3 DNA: TGTGCCAGCAGCGCCTCAGGGGGGGCGAACACTGAAGCTTTCTTT.

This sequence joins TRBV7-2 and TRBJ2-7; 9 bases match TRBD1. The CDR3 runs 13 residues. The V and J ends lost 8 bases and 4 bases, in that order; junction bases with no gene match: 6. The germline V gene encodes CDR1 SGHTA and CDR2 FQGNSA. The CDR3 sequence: CASSEQGAYEQYF. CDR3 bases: TGTGCCAGCTCCGAACAGGGGGCGTACGAGCAGTACTTC.

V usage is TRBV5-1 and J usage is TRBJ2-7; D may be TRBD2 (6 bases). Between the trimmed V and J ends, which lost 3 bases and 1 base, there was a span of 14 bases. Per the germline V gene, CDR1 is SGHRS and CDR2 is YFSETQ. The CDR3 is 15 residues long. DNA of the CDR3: TGCGCCAGCAGCTCTGTTTTGGGGGGATCCTACGAGCAGTACTTC. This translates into CASSSVLGGSYEQYF.

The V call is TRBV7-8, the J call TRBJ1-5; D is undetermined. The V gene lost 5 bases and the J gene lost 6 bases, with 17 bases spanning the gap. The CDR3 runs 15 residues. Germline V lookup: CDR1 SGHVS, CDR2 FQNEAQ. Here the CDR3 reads CASSRGGRNVQPQHF. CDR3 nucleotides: TGTGCCAGCAGCCGAGGCGGGAGGAACGTTCAGCCCCAGCATTTT.

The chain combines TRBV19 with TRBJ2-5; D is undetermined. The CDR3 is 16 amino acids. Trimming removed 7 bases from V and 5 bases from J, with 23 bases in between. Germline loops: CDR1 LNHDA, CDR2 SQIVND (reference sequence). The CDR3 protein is CASKNGPSSPGETQYF. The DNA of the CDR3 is TGTGCCAGTAAAAACGGGCCATCCTCTCCCGGGGAGACCCAGTACTTC.

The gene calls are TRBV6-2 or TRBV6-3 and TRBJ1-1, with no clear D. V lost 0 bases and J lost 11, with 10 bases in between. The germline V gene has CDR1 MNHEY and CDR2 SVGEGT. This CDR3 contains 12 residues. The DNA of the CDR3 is TGTGCCAGCAGTTACTCGACGGATGAGGCTTTCTTT. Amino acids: CASSYSTDEAFF.

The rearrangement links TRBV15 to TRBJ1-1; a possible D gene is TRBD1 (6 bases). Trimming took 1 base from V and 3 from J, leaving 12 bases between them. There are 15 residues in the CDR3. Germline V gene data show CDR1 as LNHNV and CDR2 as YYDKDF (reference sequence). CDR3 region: CATSRVGRGDTEAFF. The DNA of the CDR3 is TGTGCCACCAGCAGAGTGGGCAGGGGTGACACTGAAGCTTTCTTT.

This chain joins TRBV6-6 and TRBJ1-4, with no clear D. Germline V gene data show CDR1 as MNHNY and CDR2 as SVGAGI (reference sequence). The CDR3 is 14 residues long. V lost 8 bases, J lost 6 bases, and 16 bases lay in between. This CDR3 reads CASLLWGIDEKLFF. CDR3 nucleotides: TGTGCCAGCCTCTTGTGGGGAATCGATGAAAAACTGTTTTTT.

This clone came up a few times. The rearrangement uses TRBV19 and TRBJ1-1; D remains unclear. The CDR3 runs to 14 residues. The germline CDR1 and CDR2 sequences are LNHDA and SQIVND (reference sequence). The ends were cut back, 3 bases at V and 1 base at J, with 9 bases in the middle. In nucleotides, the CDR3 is TGTGCCAGTAGTATCGCAAGTAGGAACACTGAAGCTTTCTTT. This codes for CASSIASRNTEAFF.